The text below deals with one T cell receptor (beta chain). The record originates from a study of blood T cell repertoires in COVID-19. Study-level information: The origin of the acute and convalescent COVID-19 samples was the United States, Italy and Spain. Sources were T cells, B-cell-depleted T cells, or PBMCs; the material itself was cDNA or gDNA.

TCRdb keeps only in-frame clones here, not all; method: immunoSEQ multiplex PCR. The sample shows 200,000 to 250,000 clones, roughly 84% of them seen only once. Germline values: CDR1 DFQATT, CDR2 SNEGSKA (reference sequence). The V segment lost 3 bases and the J segment 0 bases; nucleotides outside the gene matches: 14. This CDR3 comprises 17 residues. The sequenced sample consisted of PBMCs or T cells enriched from blood (not recorded which). The receptor's source is a woman aged 35 to 49 who had recovered from COVID-19. The chain has TRBV20-1 and TRBJ2-7; TRBD2 matches 7 bases. In DNA, the CDR3 is TGCAGTGCTAGTCGGATTGATGGCGGGAGCGTCTCCTACGAGCAGTACTTC. Translating gives CSASRIDGGSVSYEQYF.